This record concerns one T cell receptor beta chain sequence. The antigen is undetermined. The data derive from a study of cytomegalovirus exposure and HLA in healthy donors. From germline, CDR1 is MNHNS and CDR2 SASEGT. The ends lost 7 bases at V and 4 bases at J; junction bases unmatched: 4. This CDR3 has 13 amino acids. Amplification used 60 Vbeta primers and 13 Jbeta primers. Clones were read by immunoSEQ multiplex PCR, and TCRdb kept only the in-frame ones, dropping some. The sample lists fewer than 250,000 clones; around four fifths were seen once. Study findings and constraints: Indistinguishable V segments, including TRBV6-2 and TRBV6-3, were excluded. TCR beta chain V- and J-gene trimming was linked, in a later analysis, to a missense variant in DCLRE1C.

The receptor comes from a male donor in good health and CMV-seronegative. Sequenced material: PBMCs. The gene calls are TRBV6-1 and TRBJ1-2; 9 nucleotides line up with TRBD1. DNA of the CDR3: TGTGCCAGCACTACAGGGGGCGGCTATGGCTACACCTTC. Its protein product is CASTTGGGYGYTF.